This T cell receptor beta chain was obtained from a study of OX40 agonist ivuxolimab in advanced cancers. Study background: A mean age of roughly 62 years, range roughly 20 to 85, was recorded, and approximately 80% were male.

Study-wide results and caveats: Nonresponders included some who also had low normalized T-cell clonal expansion. CD8+ T cells averaged more expanded clones than CD4+.

Comments on this clone: Its antigen remains unidentified.

Using immunoSEQ multiplex PCR, the repertoire was profiled, and TCRdb retains in-frame clones only, with some absent. The table includes 100,000 to 150,000 clones, 85% to 95% detected once. The TCR was taken from an adult with an advanced solid tumor such as melanoma, head and neck, liver or kidney cancer. The specimen comprised CD4+ or CD8+ T cells sorted from blood, sampled in a trial of the OX40 agonist ivuxolimab.

The CDR3 coding sequence is TGTGCCAGCTCACCACCGAACAGTATCTACGAGCAGTACTTC. The encoded protein is CASSPPNSIYEQYF. This rearrangement joins TRBV18 to TRBJ2-7, with D hard to call. V lost 0 bases to trimming and J lost 3 bases, with 9 bases between them. CDR1 and CDR2 (germline): KGHSH, LQKENI. The CDR3 is 14 residues long.